This TCR beta chain was retrieved from a study of vaccination and CD4 T cells after COVID-19. With respect to this clonotype: Its antigen is unknown. The junction departs from the called germline gene at one end, perhaps through a read error.

Treatment denoted: roughly 10-day PBMC culture with coronavirus spike peptide pools or control peptides (ViraFEST assay). Peptide pool stimulation in ViraFEST expanded antigen-specific T cells, whose TCRs were then sequenced. Cultured CD4+ T-cell DNA underwent Oncomine TCR Beta short-read sequencing. TCRdb called the PCR reads again in MiXCR, with one record for every CDR3 protein. The sample holds some 17,000 distinct CDR3 sequences, almost 40% seen once. The CDR3 spans 15 residues. Germline V gene data show CDR1 as WNHNN and CDR2 as SYGVQD (reference sequence). Whole-study findings and limits: The appearance of a median approximately 90% of reactive clones in convalescent patients occurred only post-vaccination.

The sample was CD4+ T cells from blood, cultured in vitro. This clonotype originated in a human donor who had recovered from COVID-19. This chain uses TRBV10-1 with TRBJ2-3; TRBD2 aligns across 9 bases. The CDR3 coding sequence is TGCGCCAGCAGTGAGTCTAGCGGGGGAACAGATACGCAGTGTTTT. Translation gives CASSESSGGTDTQCF.